This T cell receptor (beta chain) comes out of a study of type 1 regulatory T cells. This clonotype was observed at least ten times. The ends were cut back, 3 bases at V and 8 bases at J, with 9 bases in the middle. Germline assignment: CDR1 SGHKS and CDR2 YYEKEE (reference sequence). The CDR3 spans 12 residues. TCRdb analysed the reads with MiXCR anew, one entry per CDR3 protein. The data contain about 19,000 distinct CDR3 sequences, 10% of them singletons. Sequenced: CD4+ T cells, either the whole sample or a sorted fraction (not recorded which). This sequence was found in a human donor in good health. The rearrangement uses TRBV5-5 and TRBJ2-1; D perhaps matches TRBD1 (6 bases). The DNA for the CDR3 is TGTGCCAGCAGCTGGACAGTGGATGAGCAGTTCTTC. It specifies CASSWTVDEQFF.